Given below is one TCR beta chain in context. The data stem from a study of blood T cell repertoires in COVID-19. Generated by immunoSEQ multiplex PCR, the TCRdb table keeps only in-frame clones and is missing some. The sample lists roughly 14,000 clones; roughly 89% were seen once. Seattle-derived patients entered the study during active infection and were followed longitudinally. The TCR comes from a woman at least 80 years old with COVID-19, enrolled during active disease. Sequencing was performed on peripheral blood.

The CDR3 is CASSLQRAAGGYEQYF. CDR3 in DNA: TGTGCCAGCAGTTTACAGAGGGCGGCAGGGGGGTACGAGCAGTACTTC. The gene calls are TRBV27 and TRBJ2-7; possibly TRBD1 for D (7 bases). Germline values: CDR1 MNHEY, CDR2 SMNVEV (reference sequence). The CDR3 extends over 16 amino acids. V was cut by 2 bases and J by 4 bases, with 18 bases left in between.